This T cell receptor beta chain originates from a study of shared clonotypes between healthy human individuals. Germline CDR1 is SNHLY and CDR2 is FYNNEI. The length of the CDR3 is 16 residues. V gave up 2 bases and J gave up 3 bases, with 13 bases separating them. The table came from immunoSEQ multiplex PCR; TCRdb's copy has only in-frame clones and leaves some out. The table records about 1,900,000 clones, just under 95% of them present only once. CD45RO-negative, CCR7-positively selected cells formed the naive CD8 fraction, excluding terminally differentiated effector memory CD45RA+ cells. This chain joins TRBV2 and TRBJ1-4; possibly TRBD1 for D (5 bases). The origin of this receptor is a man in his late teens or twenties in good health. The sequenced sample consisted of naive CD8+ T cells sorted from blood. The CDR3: CASSESPRVPNEKLFF. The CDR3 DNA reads TGTGCCAGCAGTGAATCGCCCAGGGTTCCTAATGAAAAACTGTTTTTT.